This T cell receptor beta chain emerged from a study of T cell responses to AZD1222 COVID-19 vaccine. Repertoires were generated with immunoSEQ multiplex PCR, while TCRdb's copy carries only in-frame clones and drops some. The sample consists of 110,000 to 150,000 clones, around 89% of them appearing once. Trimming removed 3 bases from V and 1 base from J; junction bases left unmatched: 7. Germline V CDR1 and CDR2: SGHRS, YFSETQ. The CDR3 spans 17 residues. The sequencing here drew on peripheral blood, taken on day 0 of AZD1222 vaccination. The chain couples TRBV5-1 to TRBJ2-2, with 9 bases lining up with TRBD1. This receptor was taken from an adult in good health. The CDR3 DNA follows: TGCGCCAGCAGCTCTCCCCGGGACAGGGTGAACACCGGGGAGCTGTTTTTT. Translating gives CASSSPRDRVNTGELFF.